A single sample is the source of the 19 T cell receptor beta chains below, sequenced in a study of CD8+ T cells in alopecia areata. This sample's treatment: oral pan-JAK inhibitor, 5-10 mg twice daily. Reverse transcribed after extraction, RNA yielded cDNA as the sequencing template. Sequencing used immunoSEQ multiplex PCR; TCRdb keeps in-frame clones, though not all of them. The data hold 150,000 to 200,000 clones, with 65% observed a single time. Source: CD4+ T cells sorted from blood, taken at week 4, from a patient treated with tofacitinib. These receptors were collected from a human donor with alopecia areata.

Comments on this clone: One end of the junction varies from germline; a read error may be responsible. The chain employs TRBV7-7 and TRBJ2-7, with D maybe TRBD1 (6 bases). The length of the CDR3 is 13 residues. Germline lookup yields CDR1 SSHAT and CDR2 FNYEAQ (reference sequence). CDR3 DNA: TGTGCTAGCAGCTCGGGACATATAGGCGAGCAGTACTTC. It is translated as CASSSGHIGEQYF.

The rearrangement joins TRBV9 to TRBJ1-3, with D possibly being TRBD1 (5 bases). The V gene's germline CDR1 is SGDLS and CDR2 YYNGEE. This CDR3 contains 16 residues. V lost 0 bases and J 3 bases, leaving 13 bases between the germline ends. As DNA, the CDR3 is TGTGCCAGCAGCGTAGATTGGGGACGGGATGGAAACACCATATATTTT. It codes for CASSVDWGRDGNTIYF.

The chain uses TRBV9 and TRBJ1-1; D is unclear. In germline, CDR1 is SGDLS, CDR2 YYNGEE. The germline V and J ends were trimmed by 4 bases and 4 bases, with 11 bases remaining between them. This CDR3 contains 13 residues. The CDR3 is CASSNDGSTEAFF. The DNA for the CDR3 is TGTGCCAGCAGCAATGATGGGAGCACTGAAGCTTTCTTT.

This clone has just a few counts. Distinct nucleotide sequences in the sample also encode this CDR3. The chain carries TRBV19 and TRBJ2-2; D is undetermined. CDR1 is LNHDA and CDR2 is SQIVND in the germline V gene (reference sequence). V was shortened by 3 bases and J by 6 bases, with 2 bases between the two germline ends. The CDR3 runs to 11 residues. The CDR3 here is CASSIPGELFF. Here the CDR3 DNA reads TGTGCCAGTAGTATTCCCGGGGAGCTGTTTTTT.

This clone was observed a handful of times. The chain employs TRBV7-9 and TRBJ1-3, with no clear D. This CDR3 spans 12 amino acids. The germline CDR1 and CDR2 sequences are SEHNR and FQNEAQ (reference sequence). The V and J ends lost 5 bases and 4 bases respectively, with 6 bases between them. CDR3 bases: TGTGCCAGCAGCCTGGACGGAAACACCATATATTTT. Translating it yields CASSLDGNTIYF.

The rearrangement uses TRBV4-3 and TRBJ2-1; 8 bases match TRBD1. J lost 3 bases, V lost 3 bases, and 7 bases had no gene match. The germline gives CDR1 LGHNA, CDR2 YSLEER. This CDR3 is built from 16 residues. The CDR3 loop is CASSQEPGQDYNEQFF. CDR3 in DNA: TGCGCCAGCAGCCAGGAACCGGGACAGGACTACAATGAGCAGTTCTTC.

This clone was detected a few times. The genes are TRBV7-2 and TRBJ2-1; possibly TRBD2 for D (7 bases). CDR1 is SGHTA, CDR2 FQGNSA, per germline. V dropped 7 bases and J dropped 2 bases, with 21 bases sitting between them. The CDR3 totals 17 residues. The CDR3 DNA reads as TGTGCCAGCACCGATCCCCAAGGGGGGGCCCCCTACAATGAGCAGTTCTTC. Translating gives CASTDPQGGAPYNEQFF.

The chain employs TRBV29-1 and TRBJ1-1; D gene uncertain. V was clipped by 3 bases and J by 6 bases, with 2 bases between them. CDR1 and CDR2 from the germline V gene are SQVTM and ANQGSEA. The CDR3 runs to 9 residues. CDR3 in DNA: TGCAGCGTTGAGGCTGAAGCTTTCTTT. Residues: CSVEAEAFF. The full variable domain, with the rest looked up from reference TRBV29-1 and TRBJ1-1, is SAVISQKPSRDICQRGTSLTIQCQVDSQVTMMFWYRQQPGQSLTLIATANQGSEATYESGFVIDKFPISRPNLTFSTLTVSNMSPEDSSIYLCSVEAEAFFGQGTRLTVV.

This clone was detected only a few times. The rearrangement uses TRBV9 and TRBJ1-2; D gene uncertain. Trimming shortened V by 0 bases and J by 4 bases, and 19 bases separated the two germline ends. CDR3 length: 17 residues. In germline, CDR1 is SGDLS, CDR2 YYNGEE. The DNA for the CDR3 is TGTGCCAGCAGCGTAGATTTAACGGGGAGGAGATCCTATGGCTACACCTTC. This sequence encodes CASSVDLTGRRSYGYTF.

The V and J genes are TRBV30 and TRBJ2-6, with 8 nucleotides matching TRBD1. There are 17 residues in the CDR3. The germline gives CDR1 GTSNPN, CDR2 SVGIG (reference sequence). The V segment lost 3 bases and the J segment 0 bases; nucleotides outside the gene matches: 7. CDR3 sequence reads: CAWRRTGRTSGANVLTF. CDR3 coding DNA: TGTGCCTGGAGACGGACAGGGAGAACCTCTGGGGCCAACGTCCTGACTTTC.

This clone was detected only once. V usage is TRBV6-5 and J usage is TRBJ1-4, with TRBD1 matching over 7 bases. In germline, CDR1 is MNHEY, CDR2 SVGAGI. The CDR3 covers 14 residues. With 5 bases clipped from V and 4 bases from J, the junction kept 4 bases outside the gene matches. The CDR3 region is CASSAGQNNEKLFF. The CDR3, as DNA: TGTGCCAGCAGTGCGGGACAGAATAATGAAAAACTGTTTTTT.

This chain joins TRBV30 and TRBJ1-6, with 7 bases that match TRBD1. J lost 7 bases, V lost 2 bases, and 5 bases had no gene match. Germline V gives CDR1 GTSNPN, CDR2 SVGIG (reference sequence). CDR3 length: 14 residues. Here the CDR3 reads CAWSLARGNSPLHF. In DNA, the CDR3 is TGTGCCTGGAGTTTAGCCAGGGGGAATTCACCCCTCCACTTT.

This clone turned up a few times. V gene TRBV29-1 combines with J gene TRBJ2-7; D unclear. There are 11 residues in the CDR3. Germline-derived CDR1 and CDR2 are SQVTM and ANQGSEA. The CDR3 sequence: CSTGNSYEQYF. The DNA for the CDR3 is TGCTCCACTGGGAATTCCTACGAGCAGTACTTC.

The chain combines TRBV27 with TRBJ1-2; 7 bases align to TRBD1. Losses at the gene ends were 3 bases for V and 4 bases for J; bases not matched to a gene: 8. Germline assignment: CDR1 MNHEY and CDR2 SMNVEV (reference sequence). This CDR3 spans 15 amino acids. CDR3 in DNA: TGTGCCAGCAGTTTCCGACAGGGAATCGGCTATGGCTACACCTTC. Its translation is CASSFRQGIGYGYTF.

The chain carries TRBV25-1 and TRBJ2-5, with unresolved D. The V gene lost 2 bases and the J gene lost 5 bases, with 9 bases spanning the gap. Germline lookup yields CDR1 MGHDK and CDR2 SYGVNS. The CDR3 runs to 13 residues. The CDR3 here is CASSEISQETQYF. CDR3 DNA: TGTGCCAGCAGTGAAATTTCTCAGGAGACCCAGTACTTC. Full variable domain (missing parts from reference TRBV25-1 and TRBJ2-5): EADIYQTPRYLVIGTGKKITLECSQTMGHDKMYWYQQDPGMELHLIHYSYGVNSTEKGDLSSESTVSRIRTEHFPLTLESARPSHTSQYLCASSEISQETQYFGPGTRLLVL.

On this clone: Distinct nucleotide sequences in the sample also encode this CDR3. The rearrangement uses TRBV20-1 and TRBJ1-5, with D hard to call. CDR1 and CDR2 from the germline V gene are DFQATT and SNEGSKA (reference sequence). V was pared by 5 bases and J by 6 bases, with 2 bases between. This CDR3 has 9 amino acids. Written as DNA, the CDR3 is TGCAGTGCTGGTCAGCCCCAGCATTTT. It is translated as CSAGQPQHF.

J is TRBJ2-1 and V is TRBV5-1, with D possibly TRBD2 on 6 matching bases. The V gene lost 5 bases and the J gene lost 0 bases, with 12 bases spanning the gap. This CDR3 comprises 15 residues. Germline-derived CDR1 and CDR2 are SGHRS and YFSETQ. CDR3 DNA sequence: TGCGCCAGCAGTCGGGACTCCGGCTCCTACAATGAGCAGTTCTTC. Its translation is CASSRDSGSYNEQFF.

The chain carries TRBV29-1 and TRBJ1-2; 10 bases align to TRBD1. V shed 1 base and J 10 bases; nucleotides not matched to a gene: 3. This CDR3 is 12 amino acids long. Looked up from germline, CDR1 is SQVTM and CDR2 is ANQGSEA. The CDR3 sequence: CSVEGTGGYYTF. The CDR3 DNA reads as TGCAGCGTTGAAGGGACAGGGGGGTACTACACCTTC.

The chain carries TRBV2 and TRBJ2-2; 10 bases map to TRBD1. V gave up 6 bases and J gave up 0 bases; unmatched junction bases: 4. The CDR3 extends over 16 amino acids. CDR1 is SNHLY, CDR2 FYNNEI, per germline. The CDR3 is CASSIGQGANTGELFF. CDR3 DNA: TGTGCCAGCAGCATCGGACAGGGGGCGAACACCGGGGAGCTGTTTTTT.